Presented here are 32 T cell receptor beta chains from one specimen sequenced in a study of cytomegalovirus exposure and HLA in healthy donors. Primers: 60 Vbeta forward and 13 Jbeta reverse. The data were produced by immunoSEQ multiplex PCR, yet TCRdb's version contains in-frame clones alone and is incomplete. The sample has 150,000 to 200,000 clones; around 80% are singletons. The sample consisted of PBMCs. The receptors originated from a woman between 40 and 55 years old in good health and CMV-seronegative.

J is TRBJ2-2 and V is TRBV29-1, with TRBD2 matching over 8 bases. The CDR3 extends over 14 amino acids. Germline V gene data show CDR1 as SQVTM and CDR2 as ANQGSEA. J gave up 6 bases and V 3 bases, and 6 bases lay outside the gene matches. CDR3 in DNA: TGCAGCGTTGATTACTGGCGGGAGGCCGGGGAGCTGTTTTTT. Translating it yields CSVDYWREAGELFF.

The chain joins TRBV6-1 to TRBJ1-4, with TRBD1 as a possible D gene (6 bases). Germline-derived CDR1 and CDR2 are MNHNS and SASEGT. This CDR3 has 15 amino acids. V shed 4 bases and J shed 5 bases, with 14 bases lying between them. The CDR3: CASSVNPGDNEKLFF. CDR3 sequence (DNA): TGTGCCAGCAGTGTGAACCCAGGGGACAATGAAAAACTGTTTTTT.

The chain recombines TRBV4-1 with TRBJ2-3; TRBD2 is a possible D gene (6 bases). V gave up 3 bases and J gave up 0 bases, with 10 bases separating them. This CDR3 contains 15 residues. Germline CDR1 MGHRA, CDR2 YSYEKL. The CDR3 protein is CASSQNGGSTDTQYF. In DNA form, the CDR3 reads TGCGCCAGCAGCCAGAACGGGGGAAGCACAGATACGCAGTATTTT.

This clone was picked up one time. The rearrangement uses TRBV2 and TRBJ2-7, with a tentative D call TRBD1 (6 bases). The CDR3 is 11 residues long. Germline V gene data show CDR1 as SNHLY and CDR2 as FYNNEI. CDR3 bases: TGTGCCAGCAGTGAAGGAACAGGGCCGCGCGTC. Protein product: CASSEGTGPRV.

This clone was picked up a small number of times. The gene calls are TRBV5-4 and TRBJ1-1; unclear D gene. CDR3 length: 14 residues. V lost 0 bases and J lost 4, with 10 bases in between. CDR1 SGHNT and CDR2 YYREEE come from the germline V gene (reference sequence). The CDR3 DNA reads TGTGCCAGCAGCTTGGCCGAGGGTCTCACTGAAGCTTTCTTT. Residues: CASSLAEGLTEAFF.

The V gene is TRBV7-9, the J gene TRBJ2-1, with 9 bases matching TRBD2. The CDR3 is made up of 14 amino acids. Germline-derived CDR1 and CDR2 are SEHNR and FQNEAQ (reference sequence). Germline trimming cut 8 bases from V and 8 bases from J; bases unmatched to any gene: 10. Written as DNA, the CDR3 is TGTGCCAGCCGCGAGCTAGCGGGATTGTATGAGCAGTTCTTC. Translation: CASRELAGLYEQFF.

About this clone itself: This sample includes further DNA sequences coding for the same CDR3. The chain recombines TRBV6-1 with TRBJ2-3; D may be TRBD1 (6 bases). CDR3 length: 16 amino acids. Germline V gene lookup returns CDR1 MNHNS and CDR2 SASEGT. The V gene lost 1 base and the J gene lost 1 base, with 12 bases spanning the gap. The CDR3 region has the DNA TGTGCCAGCAGTGAAGATAGGACAGTTCGCACAGATACGCAGTATTTT. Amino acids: CASSEDRTVRTDTQYF.

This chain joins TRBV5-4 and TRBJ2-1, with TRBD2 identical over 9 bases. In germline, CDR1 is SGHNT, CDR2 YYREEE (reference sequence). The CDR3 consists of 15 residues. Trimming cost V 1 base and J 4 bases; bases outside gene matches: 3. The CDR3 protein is CASSLSLAGYNEQFF. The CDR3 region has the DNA TGTGCCAGCAGCTTGTCCCTAGCGGGGTACAATGAGCAGTTCTTC.

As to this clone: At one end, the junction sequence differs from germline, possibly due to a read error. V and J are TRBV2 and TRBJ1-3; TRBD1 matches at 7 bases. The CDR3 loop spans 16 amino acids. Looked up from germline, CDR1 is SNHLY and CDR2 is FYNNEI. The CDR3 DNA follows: TGTGCCGGCAGGGACCCGGGACAGAGCTCTGGAAACACCATATATTTT. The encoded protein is CAGRDPGQSSGNTIYF.

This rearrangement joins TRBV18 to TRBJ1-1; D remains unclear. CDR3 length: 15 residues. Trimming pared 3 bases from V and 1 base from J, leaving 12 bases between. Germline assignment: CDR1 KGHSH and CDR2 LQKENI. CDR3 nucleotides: TGTGCCAGCTCACCGCTTCCCGCAGGGAACACTGAAGCTTTCTTT. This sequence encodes CASSPLPAGNTEAFF.

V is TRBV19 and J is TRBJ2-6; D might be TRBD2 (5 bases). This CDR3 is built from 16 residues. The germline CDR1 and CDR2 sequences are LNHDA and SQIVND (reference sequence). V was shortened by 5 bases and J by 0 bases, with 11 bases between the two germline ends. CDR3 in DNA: TGTGCCAGTAGTTCTTATGGGAGCTCTGGGGCCAACGTCCTGACTTTC. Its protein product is CASSSYGSSGANVLTF.

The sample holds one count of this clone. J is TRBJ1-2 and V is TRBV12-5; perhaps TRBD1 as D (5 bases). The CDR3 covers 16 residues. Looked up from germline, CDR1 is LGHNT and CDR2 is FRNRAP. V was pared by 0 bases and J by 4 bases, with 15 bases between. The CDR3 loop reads CASGLVTQAPIYGYTF. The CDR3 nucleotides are TGTGCTAGTGGTTTGGTAACACAGGCGCCCATCTATGGCTACACCTTC.

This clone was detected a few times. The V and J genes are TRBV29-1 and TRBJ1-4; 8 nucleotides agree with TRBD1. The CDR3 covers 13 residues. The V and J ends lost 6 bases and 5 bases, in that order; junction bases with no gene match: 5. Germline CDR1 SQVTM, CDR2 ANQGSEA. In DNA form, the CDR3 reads TGCAGCGTCCGGACAGGGTCAAATGAAAAACTGTTTTTT. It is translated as CSVRTGSNEKLFF.

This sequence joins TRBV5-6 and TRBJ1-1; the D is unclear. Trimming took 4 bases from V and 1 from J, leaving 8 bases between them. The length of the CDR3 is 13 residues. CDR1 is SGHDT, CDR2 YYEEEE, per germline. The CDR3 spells CASSATANTEAFF. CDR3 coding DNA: TGTGCCAGCAGCGCCACAGCGAACACTGAAGCTTTCTTT.

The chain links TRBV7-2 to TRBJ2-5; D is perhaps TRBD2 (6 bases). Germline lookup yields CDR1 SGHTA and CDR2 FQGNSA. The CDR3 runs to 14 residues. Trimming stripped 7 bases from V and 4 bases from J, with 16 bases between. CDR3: CASTAVGGTETQYF. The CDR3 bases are TGTGCCAGCACCGCGGTGGGGGGAACAGAGACCCAGTACTTC. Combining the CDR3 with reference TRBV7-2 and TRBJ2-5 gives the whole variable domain GAGVSQSPSNKVTEKGKDVELRCDPISGHTALYWYRQSLGQGLEFLIYFQGNSAPDKSGLPSDRFSAERTGGSVSTLTIQRTQQEDSAVYLCASTAVGGTETQYFGPGTRLLVL.

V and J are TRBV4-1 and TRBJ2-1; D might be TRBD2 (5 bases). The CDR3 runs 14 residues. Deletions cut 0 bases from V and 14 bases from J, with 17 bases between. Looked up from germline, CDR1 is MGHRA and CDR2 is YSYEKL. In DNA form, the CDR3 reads TGCGCCAGCAGCCAAGATCGGGGTCGCATGCGGGAGTTCTTC. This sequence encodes CASSQDRGRMREFF.

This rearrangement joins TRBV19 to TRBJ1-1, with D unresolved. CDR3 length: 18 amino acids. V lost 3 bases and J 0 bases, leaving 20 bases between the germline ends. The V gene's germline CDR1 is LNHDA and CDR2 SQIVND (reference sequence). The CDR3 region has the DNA TGTGCCAGTAGTATGTGGAGCAAGCCGAGGATTATGAACACTGAAGCTTTCTTT. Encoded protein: CASSMWSKPRIMNTEAFF.

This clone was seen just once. CDR3 residues: CASSPHPGTKKRNSGANVLTF. Written as DNA, the CDR3 is TGTGCCAGCAGCCCGCACCCGGGGACAAAAAAAAGGAACTCTGGGGCCAACGTCCTGACTTTC. This chain joins TRBV21-1 and TRBJ2-6; the D call TRBD1 from the table was never checked on the DNA. TRBV21-1 is flagged as a pseudogene. This CDR3 has 21 residues.

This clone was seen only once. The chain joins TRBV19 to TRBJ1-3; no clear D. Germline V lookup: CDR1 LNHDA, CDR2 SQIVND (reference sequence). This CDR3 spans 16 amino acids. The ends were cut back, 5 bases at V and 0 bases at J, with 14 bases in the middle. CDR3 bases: TGTGCCAGTAGTCCCCTGACGGAGAGCTCTGGAAACACCATATATTTT. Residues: CASSPLTESSGNTIYF.

CDR3 region: CATSRGGQENTEAFF. As DNA, the CDR3 is TGTGCCACCAGCAGAGGGGGACAGGAGAACACTGAAGCTTTCTTT. This chain links TRBV15 with TRBJ1-1; 8 positions agree with TRBD1. Unmatched junction bases numbered 2, after V lost 1 base and J lost 1 base. Germline-derived CDR1 and CDR2 are LNHNV and YYDKDF (reference sequence). This CDR3 spans 15 amino acids.

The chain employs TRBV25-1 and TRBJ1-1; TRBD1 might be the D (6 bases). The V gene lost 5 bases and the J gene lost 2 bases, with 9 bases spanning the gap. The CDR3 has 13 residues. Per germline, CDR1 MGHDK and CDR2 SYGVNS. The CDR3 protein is CASSNRANTEAFF. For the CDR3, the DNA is TGTGCCAGCAGTAACAGGGCTAACACTGAAGCTTTCTTT. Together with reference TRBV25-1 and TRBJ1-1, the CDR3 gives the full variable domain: EADIYQTPRYLVIGTGKKITLECSQTMGHDKMYWYQQDPGMELHLIHYSYGVNSTEKGDLSSESTVSRIRTEHFPLTLESARPSHTSQYLCASSNRANTEAFFGQGTRLTVV.

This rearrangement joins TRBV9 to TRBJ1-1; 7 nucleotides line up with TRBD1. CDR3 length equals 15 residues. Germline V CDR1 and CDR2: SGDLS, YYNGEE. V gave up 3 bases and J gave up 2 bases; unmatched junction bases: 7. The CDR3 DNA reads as TGTGCCAGCAGCGAGGGAGACAGGGATAACACTGAAGCTTTCTTT. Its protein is CASSEGDRDNTEAFF. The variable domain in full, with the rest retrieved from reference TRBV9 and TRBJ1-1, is DSGVTQTPKHLITATGQRVTLRCSPRSGDLSVYWYQQSLDQGLQFLIQYYNGEERAKGNILERFSAQQFPDLHSELNLSSLELGDSALYFCASSEGDRDNTEAFFGQGTRLTVV.

The CDR3 region is CASLVREGQANEQFF. As DNA, the CDR3 is TGTGCCAGTTTAGTGCGGGAGGGCCAGGCCAATGAGCAGTTCTTC. The rearrangement joins TRBV19 to TRBJ2-1; TRBD2 aligns across 9 bases. The CDR3 is made up of 15 amino acids. CDR1 and CDR2 (germline): LNHDA, SQIVND (reference sequence). Losses at the gene ends were 8 bases for V and 6 bases for J; bases not matched to a gene: 11.

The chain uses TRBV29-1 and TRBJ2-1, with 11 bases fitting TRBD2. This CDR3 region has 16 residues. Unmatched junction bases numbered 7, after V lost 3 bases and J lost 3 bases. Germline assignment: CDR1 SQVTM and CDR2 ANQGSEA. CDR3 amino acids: CSVETLAGGNYNEQFF. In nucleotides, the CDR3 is TGCAGCGTTGAGACCTTAGCGGGAGGGAACTACAATGAGCAGTTCTTC.

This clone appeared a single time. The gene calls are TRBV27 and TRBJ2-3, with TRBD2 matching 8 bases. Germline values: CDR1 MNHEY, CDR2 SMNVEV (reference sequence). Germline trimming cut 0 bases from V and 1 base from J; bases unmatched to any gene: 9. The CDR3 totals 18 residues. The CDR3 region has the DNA TGTGCCAGCAGTTTATCCGGGACTAGGAGGGTCGGCACAGATACGCAGTATTTT. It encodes CASSLSGTRRVGTDTQYF.

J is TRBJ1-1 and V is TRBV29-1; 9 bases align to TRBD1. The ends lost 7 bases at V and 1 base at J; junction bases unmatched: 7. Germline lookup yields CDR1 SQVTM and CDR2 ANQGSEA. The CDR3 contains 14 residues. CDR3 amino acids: CSGLQGAKNTEAFF. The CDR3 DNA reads TGCAGCGGTTTACAGGGGGCCAAGAACACTGAAGCTTTCTTT.

For the CDR3, the DNA is TGTGCCAGCAGCCTAGAAGGGGCTCAGCCCCAGCATTTT. This sequence encodes CASSLEGAQPQHF. V gene TRBV7-2 combines with J gene TRBJ1-5, with a tentative D call TRBD1 (5 bases). The length of the CDR3 is 13 residues. Germline V lookup: CDR1 SGHTA, CDR2 FQGNSA. With 5 bases removed from V and 6 bases from J, the gap between germline ends came to 11 bases.

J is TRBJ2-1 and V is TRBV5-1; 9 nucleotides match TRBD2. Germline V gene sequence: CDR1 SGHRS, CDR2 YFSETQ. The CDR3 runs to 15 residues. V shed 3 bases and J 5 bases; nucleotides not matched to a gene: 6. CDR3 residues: CASSSLRLADNEQFF. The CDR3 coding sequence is TGCGCCAGCAGCTCGTTGAGACTAGCGGACAATGAGCAGTTCTTC.

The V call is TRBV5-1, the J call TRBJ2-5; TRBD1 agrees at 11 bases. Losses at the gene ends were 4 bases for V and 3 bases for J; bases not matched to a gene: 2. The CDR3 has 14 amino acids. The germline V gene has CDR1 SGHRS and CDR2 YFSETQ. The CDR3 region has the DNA TGCGCCAGCAGCGGACAGGGGGCCAAAGAGACCCAGTACTTC. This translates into CASSGQGAKETQYF.

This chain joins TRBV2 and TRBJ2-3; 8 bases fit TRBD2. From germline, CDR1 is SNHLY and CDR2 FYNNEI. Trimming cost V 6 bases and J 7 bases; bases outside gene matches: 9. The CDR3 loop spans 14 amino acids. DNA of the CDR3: TGTGCCAGCAGCGCCCGGCGGGAGGCGTATACGCAGTATTTT. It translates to CASSARREAYTQYF.

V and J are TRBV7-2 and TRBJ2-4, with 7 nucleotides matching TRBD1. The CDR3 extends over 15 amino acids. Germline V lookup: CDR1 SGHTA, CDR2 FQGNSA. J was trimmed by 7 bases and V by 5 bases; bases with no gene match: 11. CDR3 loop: CASSPQTGRRNIQYF. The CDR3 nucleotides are TGTGCCAGCAGCCCCCAGACAGGGCGTCGGAACATTCAGTACTTC.

The CDR3 here is CASSLLGAGEKLFF. DNA for the CDR3: TGTGCCAGCAGCTTGTTAGGGGCTGGCGAAAAACTGTTTTTT. The chain combines TRBV5-6 with TRBJ1-4, with D maybe TRBD1 (5 bases). V lost 1 base and J 8 bases, leaving 12 bases between the germline ends. The germline V gene encodes CDR1 SGHDT and CDR2 YYEEEE. The CDR3 spans 14 residues.